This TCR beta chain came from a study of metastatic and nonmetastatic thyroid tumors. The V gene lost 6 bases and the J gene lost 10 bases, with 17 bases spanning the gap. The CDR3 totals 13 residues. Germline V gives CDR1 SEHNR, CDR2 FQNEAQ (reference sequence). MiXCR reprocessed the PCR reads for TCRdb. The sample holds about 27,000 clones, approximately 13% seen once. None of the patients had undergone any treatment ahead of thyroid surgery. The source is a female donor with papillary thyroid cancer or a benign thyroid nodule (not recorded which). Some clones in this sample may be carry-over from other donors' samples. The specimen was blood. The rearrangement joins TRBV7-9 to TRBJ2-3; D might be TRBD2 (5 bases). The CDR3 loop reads CASRDWTQVAQYF. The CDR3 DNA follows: TGTGCCAGCAGAGACTGGACTCAAGTAGCGCAGTATTTT.